Listed below are T cell receptor beta chains from one sample, sequenced in a study of blood T cells in healthy people across ages. TCRdb reprocessed the 5' RACE reads with MiXCR, giving one entry per CDR3 protein. This sample has roughly 720,000 distinct CDR3 sequences; about 55% occur once, and the top ten carry roughly 37%. Source material: blood. These receptors were obtained from a man at least 80 years old in good health. Each CDR3 is given with its conserved first and last residue. The order of the fields is V gene, clone size, J gene, CDR3 protein. Only part of the rows carry a size: once, few, many, or a class if the clone is expanded.

>TRBV5-1|-|TRBJ1-2
CASSLVRGGNGYTF
>TRBV4-2|few|TRBJ2-3
CASSQDQAGASTDTQYF
>TRBV9|-|TRBJ2-2
CASSVSALKTGELFF
>TRBV20-1|-|TRBJ2-5
CSARDLSGGPQTQYF
>TRBV11-1|-|TRBJ2-3
CASSLVPSGRTDTQYF
>TRBV3-1|-|TRBJ2-1
CASSSRQESYNEQFF
>TRBV4-1|-|TRBJ2-5
CASSQAITQETQYF
>TRBV7-2|few|TRBJ1-1
CASSRRGTEAFF
>TRBV2|-|TRBJ2-1
CASSPRGTSGSEQFF
>TRBV7-9|-|TRBJ2-7
CASSHGGAYEQYF
>TRBV29-1|few|TRBJ2-1
CSARLGNNEQFF
>TRBV28|-|TRBJ2-7
CASSSRSRGTYEQYF
>TRBV10-3|once|TRBJ2-5
CAISSTSTSGRAETQYF